This TCR beta chain was profiled in a study of read filtering for tumor transcriptome and immune sequencing. This CDR3 is built from 12 residues. The V gene lost 8 bases and the J gene lost 0 bases, with 8 bases spanning the gap. CDR1 is SGHNT, CDR2 YENEEA, per germline. Molecular barcoded adaptors covering alpha/delta and beta/gamma chains were used on about 0.4 ug RNA. TCRdb re-called the reads through MiXCR, storing one row per CDR3 protein. The sample comprises roughly 68,000 distinct CDR3 sequences, more than 11% of which are singletons, and approximately 47% rests with the top ten. At the time of active disease, bone marrow was collected from every patient.

Sequenced input: a population of CD138-negative cells sorted from bone marrow. This sequence originates from a donor aged 40 or over with multiple myeloma. The chain recombines TRBV11-3 with TRBJ2-7; D ambiguous. In DNA form, the CDR3 reads TGTGCCAGCGCCCGCGGCTCCTACGAGCAGTACTTC. Translated, it gives CASARGSYEQYF.